Only a few counts were recorded for the clone carrying this TCR beta chain. Original processing methods: Amplified reference gene primers provided the basis for estimating nucleated cell counts. Clones were sequenced by immunoSEQ multiplex PCR, and TCRdb holds only the in-frame ones, with some missing. That table supplies the V and J calls and clone size; D and trimming were determined from the DNA. This table holds about 66,000 clones, about four fifths found once. The data originate from a study of blood T cell repertoires in COVID-19. Study at large: Samples came from the United States, Italy and Spain, spanning acute and convalescent COVID-19. T cells, B-cell-depleted T cells, or PBMCs supplied cDNA or gDNA.

This CDR3 is 12 amino acids long. V was shortened by 1 base and J by 5 bases, with 7 bases between the two germline ends. The germline gives CDR1 SGHRS, CDR2 YFSETQ. The receptor's source is a human donor in a cohort sampled during active COVID-19. The rearrangement joins TRBV5-1 to TRBJ2-7; D is perhaps TRBD1 (5 bases). What was sequenced was peripheral blood. The CDR3: CASSLPQDEQYF. The CDR3 nucleotides are TGCGCCAGCAGCTTGCCACAGGACGAGCAGTACTTC. Together with reference TRBV5-1 and TRBJ2-7, the CDR3 gives the full variable domain: KAGVTQTPRYLIKTRGQQVTLSCSPISGHRSVSWYQQTPGQGLQFLFEYFSETQRNKGNFPGRFSGRQFSNSRSEMNVSTLELGDSALYLCASSLPQDEQYFGPGTRLTVT.